This record looks at one T cell receptor beta chain sequence and its context. Its antigen is not yet known. The input lacks base qualities; no much larger clone sits a single base away. This record comes from a study of cytomegalovirus exposure and HLA in healthy donors (dated by TCRdb to 2015 to 2018). Concerning the study at large: An earlier analysis of approximately 640 of the donors reported about 250 Gb of sequence data and more than 90 million unique TCR beta sequences from 150 million to 200 million T cells. The study combined high-throughput TCR immunosequencing, statistical association of individual TCRs with disease status, and machine learning to predict cytomegalovirus infection status. All discovery cohort repertoires had been generated using a single sequencing platform. Four to six DR-DQ haplotypes were handled as single units for association and clustering, since linkage in the cohort was strong. Around 300 gigabases of sequencing data and 80 million or so unique TCR sequences were included in an early release covering over 600 HLA-typed donors. An earlier analysis of approximately 640 of the donors applied high-throughput TCR beta sequencing to assess whether each TCR beta V gene segment acted as functional or pseudogenic. Genome-wide SNP genotypes for about 60% of the roughly 700 donors were used in a later genetic analysis, which treated that subset as a discovery cohort. In a later analysis, previously published TCR beta repertoires from 670 or so donors were re-analyzed and high-resolution HLA genotyping was added so that TCR occurrence patterns could be studied. Donor age, sex, ethnicity and CMV serostatus were collected together with the repertoire data. Rather than using new phenotypic data, the later analysis identified candidate immune exposures from TCR beta sequences and from how often those sequences occurred across donors. Along with the roughly 670-subject first cohort, a separate validation cohort of approximately 110 different subjects was used. The number of donors typed differed by locus, with roughly 629-640 for A, B, C, DRB1 and DQB1, more than 500 for DQA1, 600 to 610 for DPA1, and around 430 for DPB1. Both class I and class II loci were covered by HLA typing, at four-digit resolution. The study profiled the T cell repertoires of under 850 subjects by immunosequencing and related them to cytomegalovirus serostatus. The genetic ancestry cluster associated with self-reported Caucasian donors included about 84% of the roughly 400 genotyped donors. The aim of the study was to test whether cataloging public T cell receptors could identify signatures of past pathogen exposure. Among around 400 genotyped donors of the cohort, an average of approximately 200,000 unique TCR beta nucleotide sequences was sequenced per donor, of which about 20% were non-productive. The study at large found these results: In the study, approximately 150 TCR beta chains were listed as associated with cytomegalovirus. Linkage disequilibrium might explain the correlated functional status among segregating V segments, but an unknown experimental factor could not be excluded. In a later analysis, HLA-associated TCR beta chains were found to be more clonally expanded and to have lower generation probabilities than equally common non-associated chains. The presence/absence analyses assumed that sequencing depth was roughly uniform across donors, and that assumption may not be true. Most CMV-associated TCR beta chains appeared to be HLA-restricted in a later analysis, and the HLA associations seemed to be driven largely by CMV exposure. In a later analysis, several top co-occurrence clusters were reported to appear linked to parvovirus B19, influenza, CMV and Epstein-Barr virus. When HLA alleles, especially DR and DQ, strongly co-occurred, attributing TCR associations to individual alleles was difficult. The earlier analysis of approximately 540 of the donors excluded over 15 rarely observed V segments, including chromosome 9 orphons, because counts were too low. Broadly in line with IMGT annotations, most TCR beta V segments showed up in productive rearrangements about 87% or about 30% of the time in an earlier analysis of around 550 of the donors. For the cohort, immune exposure information was limited to CMV serostatus. In a later analysis, the rate of TCR association differed among HLA loci, with DRB1 alleles having the most associated TCRs and HLA-C alleles having the fewest. In this cohort, only TCR beta chains were sequenced, and detectable features were limited by the absence of alpha or paired-chain data. In a later analysis, over 15,000 TCR beta sequences were associated with specific HLA alleles at a false discovery rate of 0.05. The classifier was reported to diagnose cytomegalovirus status with high specificity and sensitivity in both the original cohort and the validation cohort. A later genetic analysis associated a missense DCLRE1C variant with V-gene and J-gene trimming of TCR beta chains, and an independent cohort replicated the association. A further reported finding was that TCR beta sequences accurately predicted the HLA-A and HLA-B alleles for most subjects in the first cohort. HLA typing was unavailable for some donors at each locus, so association tests used only the typed subset. Three of the identified cytomegalovirus-associated TCR beta chains were confirmed in vitro to be specific for cytomegalovirus antigens. Compared with the roughly 720-donor mean, donors in an Asian-associated ancestry cluster had fewer N-insertions in productive TCRs, according to a later genetic analysis. The sequencing pipeline was judged likely to have produced a cluster of highly shared sequence variants as a technical artifact. The authors suggested that the approach could potentially be generalized to other disease states and immunological phenotypes. While some public TCRs were present in many individuals, most TCR sequences turned up only very rarely across donors.

Receptor libraries were prepared by the immunoSEQ multiplex PCR assay. A mixture of 60 forward primers for TCR Vbeta segments and 13 reverse primers for TCR Jbeta segments was used in the multiplex PCR. The CDR3 region of rearranged TCR beta genes was amplified from genomic DNA by a multiplex PCR assay. The Illumina HiSeq System was used to sequence the amplified TCR beta libraries as 87-base-pair reads. The study's processing was this. A later analysis tallied 75 million to 85 million unique TCR beta chains across the 550 to 850 repertoires, and approximately 12 million of those chains were shared by two or more donors. To remove PCR and sequencing errors, raw reads were error-corrected and collapsed into unique sequences using a nearest-neighbor algorithm that merged closely related sequences. Alignment of CDR3 sequences to IMGT reference sequences was used to assign V, D and J gene segments. Each retained sequence needed at least a six-nucleotide match to both a V gene segment and a J gene segment. A rearrangement counted as productive if the CDR3 had no stop codons and remained in frame with V and J, and every other rearrangement counted as non-productive. CDR3 was defined according to IMGT convention as the region running from the second conserved V-encoded cysteine to the conserved J-encoded phenylalanine. In an earlier analysis of 550 to 650 of the donors, sequences lacking an unambiguous match to a single V gene segment were excluded. In an earlier analysis of 587 of the donors, a V segment was called functional when productive rearrangements were above 56.7%, and segregating when the standard deviation between donors exceeded 5%. A statistical classification framework was built to diagnose cytomegalovirus status from the catalog of TCR beta chain sequences. In a later analysis, TCR nucleotide sequences were compared against IMGT/GENE-DB human TR gene sequences so that V and J genes could be assigned. Using the TCRdist pipeline, a later analysis assigned CDR3 sequences along with most-parsimonious VDJ recombination scenarios. In a later analysis, every TCR beta chain was defined by the combination of its CDR3 amino acid sequence and its V-gene family, and reads without a unique V-gene family were dropped. To address suspected cross-contamination and a sequencing artifact, a later analysis removed 550 to 750 highly shared, low-generation-probability nucleotide sequences. In a later analysis, a clonal expansion index for each public chain was calculated from normalized within-repertoire ranks of inferred template counts. Generation probabilities in a later analysis came from a VDJ recombination model fitted to out-of-frame rearrangements, and those results were checked against IGoR. In a later analysis, TCR-TCR, TCR-HLA and TCR-CMV co-occurrence was scored with hypergeometric tests, and a repertoire-size bias correction was applied to TCR pairs. False discovery rates were estimated in a later analysis by permuting HLA or CMV assignments 20 times. A later analysis grouped co-occurring TCRs with DBSCAN, adding TCRdist sequence similarity when clustering within HLA-allele-positive subsets. Co-occurrence clustering excluded repertoires with fewer than 30,000 or more than 120,000 public chains, plus five with anomalous nucleotide sharing. What TCRdb holds here is the immuneACCESS table cut down to in-frame rearrangements. Part of the clones is not present; checked against another copy, under half of the missing clones reflect an unresolved V gene, and the others are unexplained. Clonal size and the V and J genes are those of that table, whereas D and trimming came from the DNA. The sample table shows under 150,000 clones, and around three quarters are seen once. The ten largest account for 2.5% to 3.5% of the sample.

In total, 666 healthy bone marrow donors made up the cohort. At the time of sampling, all cohort members were nominally healthy, though unrecorded immune exposures were likely present. The donor tested CMV seronegative and was one of the 352 seronegative cohort members. A peripheral blood sample was provided by each donor, and peripheral blood mononuclear cells were used for TCR beta sequencing. The Qiagen DNeasy Blood Extraction Kit was used to extract genomic DNA from the blood cell samples. This TCR was sampled from a male donor in good health and CMV-seronegative. The sequencing sample was made of PBMCs.

The CDR3 here reads CASSSPLGGRAEAFF. The DNA sequence follows: TGTGCCAGCAGCTCCCCCCTGGGAGGAAGGGCTGAAGCTTTCTTT. The sequence joins TRBV6-5 to TRBJ1-1, with no confidently assigned D gene. The CDR3 covers 15 residues, taking in both the cysteine and the phenylalanine. Only the CDR3 part of the read is kept: 45 bases, read in frame from the first base. In the germline V gene, CDR1 corresponds to MNHEY and CDR2 to SVGAGI. V and J lose 6 bases and 6 bases, and a span of 20 bases separates them.